The rows below give T cell receptor beta chains drawn from one sample of a study of blood T cell repertoires in COVID-19. Profiling relied on immunoSEQ multiplex PCR, and the TCRdb table lists in-frame clones only, not all of them. The table lists 350,000 to 400,000 clones, more than 70% of them singletons, with 0.9% to 1.5% in the top ten. The source material was PBMCs or T cells enriched from blood (not recorded which). These TCRs come from a woman aged 18-29 years who had recovered from COVID-19. Both conserved end residues are part of each CDR3. A D gene is named only where the DNA matches it firmly. Clone size is not always given. Where it is, it says once, few, many or a class for expanded clones.

j_gene	v_gene	abundance	d_gene	CDR3nt	CDR3aa
TRBJ2-2	TRBV11-2	NA	TRBD2	TGTGCCAGCAGCTTACGGGGGGTCCCCACCGGGGAGCTGTTTTTT	CASSLRGVPTGELFF
TRBJ1-2	TRBV15	once	NA	TGTGCCACCAGCTCGGACAGAATCAAAAACTATGGCTACACCTTC	CATSSDRIKNYGYTF
TRBJ1-2	TRBV19	NA	TRBD1	TGTGCCAGTACCGAGAGACAGGGTCCTAACTATGGCTACACCTTC	CASTERQGPNYGYTF
TRBJ2-3	TRBV2	NA	TRBD2	TGTGCCAGCTACAGCGGGGGAGGAGATACGCAGTATTTT	CASYSGGGDTQYF
TRBJ1-3	TRBV13	few	NA	TGTGCCAGCAGGGAAAGCGTGGCCCCCTCTGGAAACACCATATATTTT	CASRESVAPSGNTIYF
TRBJ1-3	TRBV5-8	NA	TRBD1	TGTGCCAGCAACCCCCGGGACAGGGTATTCGTTTTCTCTGGAAACACCATATATTTT	CASNPRDRVFVFSGNTIYF
TRBJ2-1	TRBV7-3	NA	NA	TGTGCCAGCAGCCCCTACAGCTCCTACAATGAGCAGTTCTTC	CASSPYSSYNEQFF
TRBJ1-1	TRBV5-6	few	NA	TGTGCCAGCAGCGGGGGGACGCGGACGAACACTGAAGCTTTCTTT	CASSGGTRTNTEAFF
TRBJ1-5	TRBV12-3/TRBV12-4	NA	NA	TGTGCCAGCAGCCCGGGCAATCAGCCCCAGCATTTT	CASSPGNQPQHF
TRBJ2-2	TRBV5-1	NA	TRBD1	TGCGCCAGCAGCTTCACAGGGGTCGGCACCGGGGAGCTGTTTTTT	CASSFTGVGTGELFF
TRBJ1-2	TRBV6-5	NA	NA	TGTGCCAGCTGGGGCCTTTACCTTGCCTTC	CASWGLYLAF
TRBJ2-2	TRBV15	NA	TRBD1	TGTGCCACCAGCAGACCCGGACAGGGGGGGACCGGGGAGCTGTTTTTT	CATSRPGQGGTGELFF
TRBJ1-1	TRBV7-6	NA	NA	TGTGCCAGCAGCTTAAAGGGGCCGGGTGAAGCTTTCTTT	CASSLKGPGEAFF
TRBJ1-6	TRBV7-3	NA	NA	TGTGCCAGCAGCTTACAGGGCCAAAATTCACCCCTCCACTTT	CASSLQGQNSPLHF
TRBJ1-2	TRBV4-2	NA	NA	TGTGCCAGCAGCCAAGATCAAGCAGGGAACTATGGCTACACCTTC	CASSQDQAGNYGYTF
TRBJ2-3	TRBV6-6	NA	TRBD1	TGTGCCAGCAGTTACTCGGACAGGGGGCGCACAGATACGCAGTATTTT	CASSYSDRGRTDTQYF
TRBJ1-2	TRBV27	NA	NA	TGTGCCAGCAGTTCCCGGACAGTTAACTATGGCTACACCTTC	CASSSRTVNYGYTF
TRBJ2-1	TRBV14	NA	TRBD2	TGTGCCAGCAGCCAAGGGTCGTCCGGGACTAGGGGCTACAATGAGCAGTTCTTC	CASSQGSSGTRGYNEQFF
TRBJ1-5	TRBV5-8	NA	NA	TGTGCCAGCAGCTGGGCAGGGTTGAGCAATCAGCCCCAGCATTTT	CASSWAGLSNQPQHF
TRBJ2-3	TRBV6-5	few	TRBD2	TGTGCCAGTACCGCTTCCCCGGGGGGGCGAGATACGCAGTATTTT	CASTASPGGRDTQYF
TRBJ1-2	TRBV5-1	few	NA	TGCGCCAGCAGCACCCCCGGGACAACTAACTATGGCTACACCTTC	CASSTPGTTNYGYTF
TRBJ1-4	TRBV6-5	NA	TRBD1	TGTGCCAGCACCCGACAGGGGTCGGATGAAAAACTGTTTTTT	CASTRQGSDEKLFF
TRBJ2-3	TRBV4-2	NA	NA	TGTGCCAGCAGCCAAGATAAACAGGGTATGGATACGCAGTATTTT	CASSQDKQGMDTQYF
TRBJ1-2	TRBV5-1	NA	NA	TGCGCCAGCAGCTTGCGACAGGATCTTAACTATGGCTACACCTTC	CASSLRQDLNYGYTF
TRBJ2-2	TRBV7-6	NA	TRBD1	TGTGCCAGCAGCCGCCCGGGACAGGGGGTCACCGGGGAGCTGTTTTTT	CASSRPGQGVTGELFF
TRBJ2-7	TRBV9	NA	NA	TGTGCCAGCAGCCCAGATGGGGGCCTGGGATACGAGCAGTACTTC	CASSPDGGLGYEQYF
TRBJ2-1	TRBV5-5	NA	NA	TGTGCCAGCAGCTTGGGCCGGGGGGCATCATACAATGAGCAGTTCTTC	CASSLGRGASYNEQFF
TRBJ2-7	TRBV27	NA	NA	TGTGCCAGCAGTTTAGGCACAGGGTCGGGTTCCTACGAGCAGTACTTC	CASSLGTGSGSYEQYF
TRBJ2-7	TRBV4-2	NA	TRBD2	TGTGCCAGCAGCCAAGATGGTAGACTAGCGGAATACGAGCAGTACTTC	CASSQDGRLAEYEQYF
TRBJ1-2	TRBV19	few	TRBD1	TGTGCCAGTAGAGAAACCGGGACAGTGGGTTACTATGGCTACACCTTC	CASRETGTVGYYGYTF
TRBJ1-1	TRBV5-1	once	NA	TGCGCCAGCAGCTTGGAGGGGTTTGAAGCTTTCTTT	CASSLEGFEAFF
TRBJ2-1	TRBV2	once	TRBD1	TGTGCCAGCACCATTGGACAGGGCAGGGTCTCTAGTGAGCAGTTCTTC	CASTIGQGRVSSEQFF
TRBJ1-6	TRBV7-9	NA	NA	TGTGCCAGCAGCTTCGGACAGTATAATTCACCCCTCCACTTT	CASSFGQYNSPLHF
TRBJ2-3	TRBV18	NA	TRBD2	TGTGCCAGCTCACTCACTAGCGGGACTAGCACAGATACGCAGTATTTT	CASSLTSGTSTDTQYF
TRBJ2-3	TRBV2	NA	NA	TGTGCCAGCAGGGACCCGCGGACTCTTCAGACAGATACGCAGTATTTT	CASRDPRTLQTDTQYF
TRBJ2-5	TRBV3-1/TRBV3-2	NA	NA	TGTGCCAGCAGCACATTTATCGGAGGACTAAAAGAGACCCAGTACTTC	CASSTFIGGLKETQYF
TRBJ2-3	TRBV5-1	once	TRBD1	TGCGCCAGCAGCGTTAAGGGGGCCACAGATACGCAGTATTTT	CASSVKGATDTQYF
TRBJ1-1	TRBV5-1	NA	TRBD1	TGCGCCAGCAGCTTGGAGGGACAGGGGATTGGCACTGAAGCTTTCTTT	CASSLEGQGIGTEAFF
TRBJ2-5	TRBV3-1/TRBV3-2	NA	NA	TGTGCCAGCAGCCCAGGAAGTTGGGAGACCCAGTACTTC	CASSPGSWETQYF
TRBJ2-2	TRBV7-9	NA	TRBD2	TGTGCCAGCAGCTTAGGTGCGGGGGCCGGGGAGCTGTTTTTT	CASSLGAGAGELFF
TRBJ2-7	TRBV10-1	few	TRBD1	TGCGCCAGCAGTGAGTCGCCCAGGGGGCACGAGCAGTACTTC	CASSESPRGHEQYF
TRBJ1-1	TRBV7-9	NA	NA	TGTGCCAGCAGCCAACCCGGGGGGACTGAAGCTTTCTTT	CASSQPGGTEAFF
TRBJ2-1	TRBV5-3	NA	NA	TGTGCCAGAAGCCCAGGGCGGCGGGGGCGAACCCCCTCCTACAATGAGCAGTTCTTC	CARSPGRRGRTPSYNEQFF
TRBJ1-1	TRBV6-5	NA	NA	TGTGCCATCTCCAGGGTAGACACTGAAGCTTTCTTT	CAISRVDTEAFF
TRBJ2-5	TRBV5-1	NA	TRBD1	TGCGCCAGCAGCTTGCAGGGGGCCGAGACCCAGTACTTC	CASSLQGAETQYF
TRBJ1-5	TRBV29-1	NA	NA	TGCAGCTATTCGGAGCATAGCAATCAGCCCCAGCATTTT	CSYSEHSNQPQHF
TRBJ1-1	TRBV7-6	NA	NA	TGTGCCAGCAGCTTATCCGACTGGCAGCAGAAGACTGAAGCTTTCTTT	CASSLSDWQQKTEAFF